Each of the 18 T cell receptor beta chains below was sequenced from the same sample in a study of T cells in Graves' hyperthyroidism and ophthalmopathy. Amplification of TCR beta CDR3 regions used RNA as the template. The HTBI primer set served for first-round RT-PCR of the TCR CDR3. TCRdb itself ran the multiplex PCR reads through MiXCR, one entry per CDR3 protein. The sample shows around 600,000 distinct CDR3 sequences, roughly 15% of them seen only once. The sequenced sample consisted of blood. These TCRs come from a woman in her 50s with Graves' ophthalmopathy.

Regarding this clonotype: With a much larger clone just one base away, this may be a read error. This chain joins TRBV5-5 and TRBJ2-3; D perhaps matches TRBD2 (5 bases). This CDR3 has 16 amino acids. Germline loops: CDR1 SGHKS, CDR2 YYEKEE (reference sequence). DNA of the CDR3: TGTGTCAGCAGCTCAGTAATGAGAGACTATGGGGATACGCAGTATTTT. The encoded protein is CVSSSVMRDYGDTQYF.

This clonotype was found many times. The gene calls are TRBV2 and TRBJ1-5, with D tentatively TRBD1 (5 bases). CDR1 and CDR2 (germline): SNHLY, FYNNEI. The CDR3 consists of 12 residues. V was cut by 6 bases and J by 9 bases, with 12 bases left in between. As DNA, the CDR3 is TGTGCCAGCAGCGGGGGTCTGGGGCCCCAGCATTTT. Amino acid sequence: CASSGGLGPQHF.

This clonotype was seen ten or more times. The CDR3 here is CASSPRDTGALYEQYF. In nucleotides, the CDR3 is TGTGCCAGCAGTCCCCGGGACACCGGAGCTCTCTACGAGCAGTACTTC. The V and J genes are TRBV28 and TRBJ2-7; D may be TRBD1 (6 bases). The length of the CDR3 is 16 residues. Germline CDR1 reads MDHEN; CDR2 reads SYDVKM. V lost 5 bases to trimming and J lost 3 bases, with 20 bases between them. Complete variable domain (other parts from reference TRBV28 and TRBJ2-7): DVKVTQSSRYLVKRTGEKVFLECVQDMDHENMFWYRQDPGLGLRLIYFSYDVKMKEKGDIPEGYSVSREKKERFSLILESASTNQTSMYLCASSPRDTGALYEQYFGPGTRLTVT.

This clonotype came up many times. The V and J genes are TRBV28 and TRBJ1-2; D gene uncertain. The V gene's germline CDR1 is MDHEN and CDR2 SYDVKM. The CDR3 length is 16 residues. V was shortened by 6 bases and J by 2 bases, with 19 bases between the two germline ends. This CDR3 reads CASSPQDGSSNYGYTF. The CDR3 nucleotides are TGTGCCAGCAGCCCCCAGGACGGGAGCTCCAACTATGGCTACACCTTC.

This clonotype showed up many times. This rearrangement joins TRBV6-1 to TRBJ1-1; no reliable D call. V lost 6 bases and J 2 bases, leaving 13 bases between the germline ends. Germline lookup yields CDR1 MNHNS and CDR2 SASEGT. CDR3 size: 14 residues. The DNA of the CDR3 is TGTGCCAGCAGGAACGGCGGCATTAACACTGAAGCTTTCTTT. Translating it yields CASRNGGINTEAFF.

This clonotype was counted many times. This chain joins TRBV3-1 and TRBJ2-7, with TRBD1 matching 7 bases. Germline lookup yields CDR1 LGHDT and CDR2 YNNKEL (reference sequence). This CDR3 comprises 15 residues. With V trimmed by 0 bases and J by 1 base, 3 bases remained unmatched. This CDR3 reads CASSQDRDSSYEQYF. The CDR3 DNA reads TGTGCCAGCAGCCAAGATCGGGACAGTTCCTACGAGCAGTACTTC.

The chain couples TRBV20-1 to TRBJ2-7; 7 nucleotides line up with TRBD2. The germline V gene encodes CDR1 DFQATT and CDR2 SNEGSKA (reference sequence). V lost 2 bases to trimming and J lost 2 bases; unmatched junction nucleotides: 9. The CDR3 sequence is 15 residues long. CDR3 nucleotides: TGCAGTGCTAGATTGGTCGGGAGGCAACCCTACGAGCAGTACTTC. It yields the protein CSARLVGRQPYEQYF.

V gene TRBV15 combines with J gene TRBJ2-5; no firm D call. The CDR3 contains 12 residues. Per the germline V gene, CDR1 is LNHNV and CDR2 is YYDKDF (reference sequence). Trimming cost V 6 bases and J 2 bases, with 7 bases left between them. The CDR3 reads CATRELQETQYF. Here the CDR3 DNA reads TGTGCCACCAGAGAACTTCAAGAGACCCAGTACTTC.

Of note for this clonotype: Given a much more abundant clone one base away, this may be a read error. The chain couples TRBV12-3 or TRBV12-4 to TRBJ1-5; no reliable D call. Between the trimmed V and J ends, which lost 6 bases and 4 bases, there was a span of 16 bases. The CDR3 covers 15 residues. The CDR3 sequence is CASRFRGRSNQPQHF. The CDR3 DNA reads TGTGCCAGCAGATTCCGGGGAAGGTCGAATCAGCCCCAGCATTTT.

This chain connects TRBV7-3 to TRBJ1-1; D perhaps matches TRBD1 (6 bases). Germline V gene lookup returns CDR1 SGHTA and CDR2 FQGTGA. The CDR3 contains 12 residues. V gave up 2 bases and J gave up 9 bases, with 10 bases separating them. The CDR3 DNA reads as TGTGCCAGCAGCTTAGGGGACACCCAAGCTTTCTTT. Encoded protein: CASSLGDTQAFF.

A few counts support this clonotype. The chain combines TRBV12-3 or TRBV12-4 with TRBJ1-1; D gene uncertain. This CDR3 has 13 residues. Between the trimmed V and J ends, which lost 6 bases and 5 bases, there was a span of 13 bases. CDR3 residues: CASRTDGKTEAFF. The CDR3 DNA reads TGTGCCAGCAGAACCGACGGGAAGACTGAAGCTTTCTTT.

This clonotype was counted only a few times. CDR3 sequence reads: CATSDRTGPGELFF. CDR3 DNA: TGTGCCACCAGTGATCGGACAGGGCCCGGGGAGCTGTTTTTT. The chain combines TRBV24-1 with TRBJ2-2; 8 bases fit TRBD1. Germline loops: CDR1 KGHDR, CDR2 SFDVKD. V gave up 3 bases and J gave up 6 bases; unmatched junction bases: 2. The CDR3 totals 14 residues.

The sample holds many counts of this clonotype. Here the CDR3 reads CASISGIQGAGELFF. The CDR3 bases are TGTGCCAGCATCTCTGGGATTCAGGGGGCCGGGGAGCTGTTTTTT. The gene calls are TRBV12-3 or TRBV12-4 and TRBJ2-2; 7 bases match TRBD1. V lost 7 bases, J lost 6 bases, and 11 bases stayed unmatched. CDR3 size: 15 residues.

The chain links TRBV30 to TRBJ1-4; a possible D gene is TRBD1 (6 bases). With 1 base removed from V and 0 bases from J, the gap between germline ends came to 12 bases. The germline CDR1 and CDR2 sequences are GTSNPN and SVGIG (reference sequence). CDR3 length: 16 residues. The CDR3 region is CAWSADYRATNEKLFF. The CDR3 DNA sequence: TGTGCCTGGAGTGCTGACTACAGGGCAACTAATGAAAAACTGTTTTTT.

This clonotype has at least ten counts. The CDR3 reads CASSLVRGPNTEAFF. The CDR3 region has the DNA TGTGCCAGCAGCTTAGTAAGGGGCCCGAACACTGAAGCTTTCTTT. The chain employs TRBV11-2 and TRBJ1-1, with D possibly TRBD1 on 5 matching bases. This CDR3 is 15 amino acids long. Germline V lookup: CDR1 SGHAT, CDR2 FQNNGV. V shed 1 base and J shed 1 base, with 10 bases lying between them. The complete variable domain, with remaining parts taken from reference TRBV11-2 and TRBJ1-1, reads EAGVAQSPRYKIIEKRQSVAFWCNPISGHATLYWYQQILGQGPKLLIQFQNNGVVDDSQLPKDRFSAERLKGVDSTLKIQPAKLEDSAVYLCASSLVRGPNTEAFFGQGTRLTVV.

This clonotype was detected ten times or more. This chain connects TRBV18 to TRBJ2-1; D assignment may be TRBD1 or TRBD2 (6 bases each). The germline V and J ends were trimmed by 4 bases and 0 bases, with 13 bases remaining between them. Germline V lookup: CDR1 KGHSH, CDR2 LQKENI. The CDR3 consists of 16 residues. The CDR3 sequence is CASSRRDTSSYNEQFF. DNA for the CDR3: TGTGCCAGCTCACGGAGGGACACGAGCTCCTACAATGAGCAGTTCTTC.

This sequence joins TRBV5-1 and TRBJ2-1, with TRBD2 identical over 11 bases. J gave up 9 bases and V 4 bases, and 12 bases lay outside the gene matches. This CDR3 region has 16 residues. The germline CDR1 and CDR2 sequences are SGHRS and YFSETQ. In DNA, the CDR3 is TGCGCCAGCAGCCCGACACTAGCGGGAGTTTTCGGTGAGCAGTTCTTC. Its protein is CASSPTLAGVFGEQFF.

Only a few counts were recorded for this clonotype. V gene TRBV9 combines with J gene TRBJ2-1; D is ambiguous. This CDR3 has 11 amino acids. CDR1 and CDR2 (germline): SGDLS, YYNGEE. V was pared by 4 bases and J by 6 bases, with 5 bases between. The CDR3 spells CASSRANEQFF. CDR3 nucleotides: TGTGCCAGCAGCCGTGCCAATGAGCAGTTCTTC.